Below, 14 T cell receptor beta chains from the same sample are listed, as sequenced in a study of T cell changes during pregnancy in multiple sclerosis. Assay used: immunoSEQ multiplex PCR; TCRdb lists only in-frame clones, some missing. In the table there are around 37,000 clones, 80% to 95% of which are singletons. This sample comprised CD8+ T cells from peripheral blood mononuclear cells, obtained before pregnancy. The receptors here all came from a female donor with multiple sclerosis, enrolled in a pregnancy study.

The chain couples TRBV27 to TRBJ1-5, with 8 bases lining up with TRBD1. This CDR3 has 17 amino acids. The J segment lost 0 bases and the V segment lost 0 bases, leaving 4 bases of the junction unmatched. CDR1 MNHEY and CDR2 SMNVEV come from the germline V gene (reference sequence). The CDR3 spells CASSLSSGGYSNQPQHF. CDR3 nucleotides: TGTGCCAGCAGTTTATCGTCAGGGGGCTATAGCAATCAGCCCCAGCATTTT.

The chain links TRBV28 to TRBJ1-1; 10 bases map to TRBD1. The CDR3 runs 16 residues. The V segment lost 0 bases and the J segment 1 base; nucleotides outside the gene matches: 2. Germline V gives CDR1 MDHEN, CDR2 SYDVKM. This chain's CDR3 is CASSLWGTGANTEAFF. In DNA form, the CDR3 reads TGTGCCAGCAGTTTATGGGGGACAGGGGCGAACACTGAAGCTTTCTTT.

This sequence joins TRBV4-1 and TRBJ2-5; maybe TRBD1 (5 bases). Trimming pared 0 bases from V and 9 bases from J, leaving 17 bases between. Germline lookup yields CDR1 MGHRA and CDR2 YSYEKL. The CDR3 has 15 residues. The CDR3 here is CASSQETTQGFSQYF. The CDR3 DNA reads as TGCGCCAGCAGCCAAGAAACTACCCAGGGTTTTTCCCAGTACTTC.

The sample holds a few counts of this clone. V and J are TRBV5-6 and TRBJ1-2; 10 bases are a match to TRBD1. The V segment lost 0 bases and the J segment 3 bases; nucleotides outside the gene matches: 5. Germline CDR1 and CDR2: SGHDT and YYEEEE. This CDR3 is built from 16 residues. The CDR3 here is CASSLDVGTGDYGYTF. CDR3 DNA sequence: TGTGCCAGCAGCTTGGACGTCGGGACAGGGGACTATGGCTACACCTTC.

The genes are TRBV21-1 and TRBJ2-4; TRBD1 is taken as the D call from the table, unchecked against the DNA. TRBV21-1 represents a pseudogene. CDR3 length: 18 residues. The CDR3 region has the DNA TGTGCCAGCAGCTTCCTGTGCGGGGACAGCCTAGCCAAAAACATTCAGTACTTC. Its translation: CASSFLCGDSLAKNIQYF.

The chain recombines TRBV2 with TRBJ2-2; possible D gene TRBD1, 6 bases. Germline CDR1 SNHLY, CDR2 FYNNEI. The length of the CDR3 is 15 residues. V lost 7 bases and J lost 1, with 13 bases in between. CDR3 sequence (DNA): TGTGCCAGCAACAACCGGGACAAGAACACCGGGGAGCTGTTTTTT. Protein product: CASNNRDKNTGELFF.

The chain employs TRBV10-3 and TRBJ1-5; 7 nucleotides line up with TRBD1. The CDR3 has 17 residues. J was trimmed by 4 bases and V by 3 bases; bases with no gene match: 12. Germline lookup yields CDR1 ENHRY and CDR2 SYGVKD. CDR3 region: CAISEGGKGLQNQPQHF. In DNA form, the CDR3 reads TGTGCCATCAGTGAAGGGGGCAAAGGCCTGCAAAATCAGCCCCAGCATTTT.

CDR3 sequence: CASSEERGGDNEQFF. DNA for the CDR3: TGTGCCAGTAGTGAGGAGCGGGGGGGCGACAATGAGCAGTTCTTC. This chain connects TRBV19 to TRBJ2-1; 10 nucleotides agree with TRBD2. Germline lookup yields CDR1 LNHDA and CDR2 SQIVND (reference sequence). This CDR3 region has 15 residues. With 5 bases clipped from V and 5 bases from J, the junction kept 6 bases outside the gene matches.

This clone was seen more than once but under ten times. The chain couples TRBV13 to TRBJ1-2; 8 nucleotides agree with TRBD1. CDR3 length: 16 residues. Germline V lookup: CDR1 PRHDT, CDR2 FYEKMQ (reference sequence). The ends lost 4 bases at V and 8 bases at J; junction bases unmatched: 15. This chain's CDR3 is CASSSNARQGKGGYTF. The CDR3, as DNA: TGTGCCAGCAGCTCGAACGCGAGACAGGGGAAAGGGGGCTACACCTTC.

V and J are TRBV19 and TRBJ2-3; 7 bases match TRBD2. Germline V gene sequence: CDR1 LNHDA, CDR2 SQIVND (reference sequence). Trimming at V came to 7 bases and at J to 1 base, leaving 8 bases not matched to a gene. The CDR3 is 15 amino acids. The CDR3 DNA is TGTGCCAGTATGGGGGAGGGCCCTCGCACAGATACGCAGTATTTT. Translation gives CASMGEGPRTDTQYF.

The chain has TRBV27 and TRBJ1-1; tentative D call: TRBD1 (5 bases). The CDR3 spans 15 residues. V was shortened by 3 bases and J by 4 bases, with 15 bases between the two germline ends. Looked up from germline, CDR1 is MNHEY and CDR2 is SMNVEV (reference sequence). The CDR3 nucleotides read TGTGCCAGCAGTTTGACTGAAGGGGTAGGCACTGAAGCTTTCTTT. Its protein is CASSLTEGVGTEAFF.

V gene TRBV27 combines with J gene TRBJ2-7; 11 bases agree with TRBD2. CDR3 size: 16 residues. Germline V gene data show CDR1 as MNHEY and CDR2 as SMNVEV (reference sequence). Trimming at V came to 4 bases and at J to 2 bases, leaving 7 bases not matched to a gene. CDR3 nucleotide sequence: TGTGCCAGCAGTTCTTTTAGCGGGAGGGCCACCTACGAGCAGTACTTC. Translated, it gives CASSSFSGRATYEQYF.

The chain uses TRBV10-3 and TRBJ2-7; the D gene is possibly TRBD1 (5 bases). V was cut by 10 bases and J by 6 bases, with 13 bases left in between. Germline V CDR1 and CDR2: ENHRY, SYGVKD. This CDR3 is 11 amino acids long. Here the CDR3 reads CATQGSGEQYF. The CDR3 bases are TGTGCCACCCAGGGTTCAGGCGAGCAGTACTTC.

This CDR3 reads CASSPTSGRAQYF. For the CDR3, the DNA is TGTGCCAGCAGCCCGACTAGCGGGAGGGCCCAGTACTTC. This chain joins TRBV27 and TRBJ2-5, with 14 bases lining up with TRBD2. CDR1 is MNHEY, CDR2 SMNVEV, per germline (reference sequence). CDR3 length: 13 residues. Unmatched junction bases numbered 3, after V lost 6 bases and J lost 9 bases.